What follows is one T cell receptor beta chain and its context. The sample originates from a study of shared clonotypes between healthy human individuals. V dropped 3 bases and J dropped 5 bases, with 11 bases sitting between them. Germline lookup yields CDR1 SGHDT and CDR2 YYEEEE. The CDR3 loop spans 13 amino acids. Here immunoSEQ multiplex PCR was the method, and the copy in TCRdb shows in-frame clones only, minus some. The table lists around 700,000 clones, about 74% of them singletons. Sequencing input: memory CD4+ T cells sorted from blood. Subset reported: CD45RA-negative fraction. The origin of this receptor is a woman aged 25 to 39 in good health. The chain recombines TRBV5-6 with TRBJ1-2; no definite D call. CDR3 nucleotide sequence: TGTGCCAGCAGCTCCCTCTCCTTATATGGCTACACCTTC. Its protein product is CASSSLSLYGYTF.